This T cell receptor beta chain is drawn from a study of human T cells and chemical hapten exposure. Study details: Small pooled library volume differences chiefly drove per-sample TCR yield variation.

Note on this clonotype: Its cognate antigen is unknown.

Time point of the sample: patch test 3, about 24 weeks after DPC sensitization. Indicated treatment: therapeutic diphenylcyclopropenone sensitization with weekly scalp DPC. Unmatched junction bases numbered 13, after V lost 5 bases and J lost 0 bases. Germline V gene sequence: CDR1 SQVTM, CDR2 ANQGSEA. CDR3 size: 16 residues. The library tagged individual cDNA molecules with unique molecular identifiers. TCRdb processed the RACE reads anew with MiXCR; each CDR3 protein has one entry. The sample has 210,000 or so distinct CDR3 sequences, 24% seen once; the top ten hold around 2.5%. Findings and limits, study-wide: With regard to DPC sensitization, TCRs above 1 in 1000 frequency did not change. Significantly more large CDR3 similarity clusters were formed by expanded TCRs than by controls.

The sequencing used whole blood, collected in connection with sensitization to the hapten diphenylcyclopropenone (DPC). The sequence derives from a middle-aged woman with alopecia areata. Some clones in this sample may be carry-over from other donors' samples. The chain recombines TRBV29-1 with TRBJ2-7; TRBD1 matches at 7 bases. The CDR3 here is CSVSRDSRKSSYEQYF. CDR3 DNA: TGCAGCGTTAGCCGGGACAGTAGAAAAAGCTCCTACGAGCAGTACTTC.